The clone carrying this T cell receptor beta chain showed up just a few times. What it binds is unknown. The sort gate was single viable CD3+CD4+CD8-CD45RO+ cells for memory CD4+ T cells. Sequencing was performed with immunoSEQ multiplex PCR; in TCRdb, only in-frame clones are kept and a portion is missing. This table holds 35,000 to 50,000 clones, over 60% found once. Germline CDR1 is SEHNR and CDR2 is FQNEAQ (reference sequence). With V trimmed by 1 base and J by 0 bases, 3 bases remained unmatched. The CDR3 covers 15 residues. The sample originates from a study of memory CD4+ T cells and cytomegalovirus serostatus. Findings and limits, study-wide: Of under 200 reported CMV TCRbeta sequences, about 70 were found in memory CD4+ repertoires.

The chain joins TRBV7-9 to TRBJ2-7, with 7 bases identical to TRBD2. The sample taken for sequencing was memory CD4+ T cells from blood. This receptor was identified in an adult in good health and CMV-seronegative. This CDR3 is CASSLVGGSSYEQYF. The DNA for the CDR3 is TGTGCCAGCAGCTTAGTGGGCGGGAGCTCCTACGAGCAGTACTTC. Using reference TRBV7-9 and TRBJ2-7 for the parts outside the CDR3, the full variable domain is DTGVSQNPRHKITKRGQNVTFRCDPISEHNRLYWYRQTLGQGPEFLTYFQNEAQLEKSRLLSDRFSAERPKGSFSTLEIQRTEQGDSAMYLCASSLVGGSSYEQYFGPGTRLTVT.